This TCR beta chain was captured by sequencing in a study of blood T cell repertoires in COVID-19. Turning to the study itself: COVID-19 samples from acute and convalescent phases originated in the United States, Italy and Spain. The cDNA or gDNA used as material had been derived from T cells, B-cell-depleted T cells, or PBMCs.

The authors' processing: The authors estimated nucleated cell counts from reference gene primer amplification. TCRdb's copy holds only in-frame clones and misses some; the assay was immunoSEQ multiplex PCR. The DNA was the basis for D and trimming; V, J and clone size are from that table. This table has 250,000 to 350,000 clones, roughly nine tenths appearing once. Losses at the gene ends were 5 bases for V and 7 bases for J; bases not matched to a gene: 17. The CDR3 runs 18 residues. Germline values: CDR1 SEHNR, CDR2 FQNEAQ (reference sequence). V and J are TRBV7-9 and TRBJ2-1, with 10 bases matching TRBD1. The source material was peripheral blood. This clonotype was obtained from a young man who had recovered from COVID-19. The CDR3 DNA is TGTGCCAGCAGCCCTAGCCTTCTACGGACAGGGGGTAGGAATGAGCAGTTCTTC. This gives the protein CASSPSLLRTGGRNEQFF. The whole variable domain, filled in from reference TRBV7-9 and TRBJ2-1, reads DTGVSQNPRHKITKRGQNVTFRCDPISEHNRLYWYRQTLGQGPEFLTYFQNEAQLEKSRLLSDRFSAERPKGSFSTLEIQRTEQGDSAMYLCASSPSLLRTGGRNEQFFGPGTRLTVL.